This T cell receptor (beta chain) was observed in a study of metastatic and nonmetastatic thyroid tumors. Across the study: Peripheral blood and tumor or nodule samples from malignant and benign thyroid patients were compared. Whole-study findings and limits: Malignant thyroid tumors reportedly exceeded benign nodules significantly in TCR beta diversity, with the difference appearing in blood and tumor.

In germline, CDR1 is KGHSH, CDR2 LQKENI. There are 13 residues in the CDR3. Trimming removed 1 base from V and 9 bases from J, with 7 bases in between. Notes on this clone: As yet, its antigen is unknown.

No patient had received any treatment before thyroid surgery. In the authors' workflow: Construction of a distant-metastasis classifier for papillary thyroid cancer relied on CDR3 differences across clinicopathological groups. TCRdb re-called clones from the PCR reads using MiXCR. For this entry, the V and J calls and clone size follow TCRdb and not the study's own pipeline. This table has under 35,000 clones, more than 15% appearing once. Sequenced sample: blood. The clonotype was recovered from a female donor with papillary thyroid cancer or a benign thyroid nodule (not recorded which). Some clones in this sample may be carry-over from other donors' samples. The chain joins TRBV18 to TRBJ1-6; D is perhaps TRBD1 (5 bases). DNA of the CDR3: TGTGCCAGCTCACCACGACAGATTTCACCCCTCCACTTT. This encodes CASSPRQISPLHF.